These T cell receptor beta chains were read from a single sample in a study of blood T cell repertoires in COVID-19. Using immunoSEQ multiplex PCR, the repertoire was profiled, and TCRdb retains in-frame clones only, with some absent. This sample has 200,000 to 250,000 clones, with about 87% found just once. Sequenced sample: peripheral blood. Every receptor here comes from a young man with COVID-19, enrolled during active disease. CDR3s include the opening cysteine and the closing phenylalanine or tryptophan. The D gene is left open where the match is weak. Size values are once, few and many counts, or a class for expanded clones, and some rows have none.

D gene | clone size | J gene | V gene | CDR3 length | CDR3 DNA | CDR3 protein
TRBD1 | NA | TRBJ2-3 | TRBV5-6 | 15 | TGTGCCAGCAGCGGGGGGGACAGGGACACAGATACGCAGTATTTT | CASSGGDRDTDTQYF
TRBD2 | NA | TRBJ2-1 | TRBV9 | 15 | TGTGCCAGCAGCCCCCGGACTAGCGGAAACAATGAGCAGTTCTTC | CASSPRTSGNNEQFF
NA | NA | TRBJ1-5 | TRBV19 | 17 | TGTGCCAGTACCATGGAGTTACAGGTAGCGGTAAATCAGCCCCAGCATTTT | CASTMELQVAVNQPQHF
TRBD2 | NA | TRBJ2-2 | TRBV27 | 16 | TGTGCCAGCAGTTTATTTAGCGGGACAAACACCGGGGAGCTGTTTTTT | CASSLFSGTNTGELFF
TRBD1 | NA | TRBJ1-1 | TRBV7-2 | 15 | TGTGCCAGCAGCTCAAGGACAGGGGGGCTCACTGAAGCTTTCTTT | CASSSRTGGLTEAFF
NA | NA | TRBJ1-5 | TRBV28 | 14 | TGTGCCAGCAGCCCGGGGGGGGCCAATCAGCCCCAGCATTTT | CASSPGGANQPQHF
TRBD1 | NA | TRBJ2-7 | TRBV18 | 14 | TGTGCCAGCTCACCACAGGGGGCCATTGAAGAGCAGTACTTC | CASSPQGAIEEQYF
NA | NA | TRBJ2-7 | TRBV6-5 | 14 | TGTGCCAGCAGTTACTCCGGACACCCCTACGAGCAGTACTTC | CASSYSGHPYEQYF
NA | NA | TRBJ2-1 | TRBV7-3 | 18 | TGTGCCAGCAGCTTAACTTTCACCCCGGGAGCGGGCTACAATGAGCAGTTCTTC | CASSLTFTPGAGYNEQFF
NA | NA | TRBJ1-1 | TRBV5-5 | 16 | TGTGCCAGCAAAGGTATCCAGGGCTCGGGGAACACTGAAGCTTTCTTT | CASKGIQGSGNTEAFF
NA | NA | TRBJ1-2 | TRBV3-1/TRBV3-2 | 14 | TGTGCCAGCAGCCAAGTAGAAACTAACTATGGCTACACCTTC | CASSQVETNYGYTF
NA | NA | TRBJ1-3 | TRBV5-4 | 15 | TGTGCCAGCAGCTTGCACCCAGGGTTAGGAAACACCATATATTTT | CASSLHPGLGNTIYF
TRBD1 | NA | TRBJ2-4 | TRBV6-5 | 14 | TGTGCCAGCAGCTCAACAGGGGTCCAAAACATTCAGTACTTC | CASSSTGVQNIQYF
TRBD2 | NA | TRBJ2-5 | TRBV28 | 16 | TGTGCCAGCACCCGTTGGAGCGGGATGGGAGAGGAGACCCAGTACTTC | CASTRWSGMGEETQYF
NA | NA | TRBJ1-1 | TRBV5-1 | 14 | TGCGCCAGCAGCCTTGGCGGGAGTTCGTTTGAAGCTTTCTTT | CASSLGGSSFEAFF
TRBD1 | NA | TRBJ2-7 | TRBV5-8 | 15 | TGTGCCAGCAGCTTTCGTGGACAGGGCGTGCGTGAGCAGTACTTC | CASSFRGQGVREQYF
TRBD1 | NA | TRBJ2-7 | TRBV28 | 14 | TGTGCCAGCAGTACCGGACAGGGACCCTACGAGCAGTACTTC | CASSTGQGPYEQYF
TRBD1 | NA | TRBJ1-5 | TRBV6-2/TRBV6-3 | 16 | TGTGCCAGCAGTTCAGGGACAGGGCATCGCAATCAGCCCCAGCATTTT | CASSSGTGHRNQPQHF
TRBD2 | NA | TRBJ2-1 | TRBV6-5 | 14 | TGTGCCAGCAGTTCGACTAGCGGGAGGCGAGAGGGGTTCTTC | CASSSTSGRREGFF
TRBD1 | NA | TRBJ2-7 | TRBV5-6 | 15 | TGTGCCAGCAGCCAAGGGGCAGGGGGCTCATACGAGCAGTACTTC | CASSQGAGGSYEQYF
NA | NA | TRBJ2-5 | TRBV11-2 | 14 | TGTGCCAGCAGCTACTGGACAGCCCAAGAGACCCAGTACTTC | CASSYWTAQETQYF
TRBD1 | NA | TRBJ1-2 | TRBV4-3 | 14 | TGCGCCAGCAGCCAGTCGAGGACAGGGTATGGCTACACCTTC | CASSQSRTGYGYTF
NA | NA | TRBJ2-7 | TRBV4-3 | 14 | TGCGCCAGCAGCCAAGAAGTGGGGGGCTACGAGCAGTACTTC | CASSQEVGGYEQYF
NA | NA | TRBJ2-7 | TRBV23-1 | 14 | TGCGCCAGCAGTCATCCGGGTCTTCGGGACGAGCAGTACTTC | CASSHPGLRDEQYF
NA | once | TRBJ1-2 | TRBV20-1 | 11 | TGCAGTGCTGCGGGGGCATTTGGCTACACCTTC | CSAAGAFGYTF
TRBD1 | NA | TRBJ1-2 | TRBV9 | 14 | TGTGCCAGCAGCGCCGGACAGGCTAACTATGGCTACACCTTC | CASSAGQANYGYTF
NA | NA | TRBJ2-7 | TRBV6-5 | 15 | TGTGCCAGCAGTTACTCGAGGCAGGGGGGATACGAGCAGTACTTC | CASSYSRQGGYEQYF
NA | NA | TRBJ1-2 | TRBV9 | 14 | TGTGCCAGCAGCGTAATCGACAATTCCGGAGGCTACACCTTC | CASSVIDNSGGYTF
NA | NA | TRBJ1-3 | TRBV13 | 17 | TGTGCCAGCAGTCCCTTGGACAGTCGCCTCGGTGGAAACACCATATATTTT | CASSPLDSRLGGNTIYF
NA | once | TRBJ1-4 | TRBV6-6 | 17 | TGTGCCAGCAGTCAAAGGGCGGGGCAAAAGGTTCATGAAAAACTGTTTTTT | CASSQRAGQKVHEKLFF
TRBD2 | NA | TRBJ2-1 | TRBV6-2/TRBV6-3 | 16 | TGTGCCAGCACCCCTCCGAGGCGGCTAGCGGGAGGTGAGCAGTTCTTC | CASTPPRRLAGGEQFF
NA | NA | TRBJ1-1 | TRBV29-1 | 13 | TGCAGCGTTTTAGTCCCTGGGACTAATGAAGCTTTCTTT | CSVLVPGTNEAFF
NA | few | TRBJ1-5 | TRBV28 | 16 | TGTGCCAGCAGGCCTCCAACAGGGTATAGCAATCAGCCCCAGCATTTT | CASRPPTGYSNQPQHF
NA | NA | TRBJ1-4 | TRBV27 | 16 | TGTGCCAGCAGCTCCTGGGCGGGCCCCCAGACCGAAAAACTGTTTTTT | CASSSWAGPQTEKLFF
TRBD2 | NA | TRBJ2-7 | TRBV27 | 18 | TGTGCCAGCAGTTTCTCGACTAGCGGGCATGGACTCTCCTACGAGCAGTACTTC | CASSFSTSGHGLSYEQYF
NA | NA | TRBJ1-1 | TRBV19 | 15 | TGTGCCAGCATTACAATTGCGGGAGTGAACACTGAAGCTTTCTTT | CASITIAGVNTEAFF
NA | NA | TRBJ2-7 | TRBV28 | 17 | TGTGCCAGTCCCCCTCCTCTCGGTAGCGGAAGCCAGCCGGAGCAGTACTTC | CASPPPLGSGSQPEQYF
TRBD1 | NA | TRBJ1-1 | TRBV27 | 17 | TGTGCCAGCAGTTTCCGGACAGGGAGTGCTATGAACACTGAAGCTTTCTTT | CASSFRTGSAMNTEAFF
NA | NA | TRBJ1-4 | TRBV10-3 | 18 | TGTGCCATCAGTGTATCGCCCCTACAGGGAGACGATGGTGAAAAACTGTTTTTT | CAISVSPLQGDDGEKLFF
NA | once | TRBJ1-6 | TRBV5-1 | 18 | TGCGCCAGCAGCTTGAACAGGCGAGGGGGTACCTATAATTCACCCCTCCACTTT | CASSLNRRGGTYNSPLHF